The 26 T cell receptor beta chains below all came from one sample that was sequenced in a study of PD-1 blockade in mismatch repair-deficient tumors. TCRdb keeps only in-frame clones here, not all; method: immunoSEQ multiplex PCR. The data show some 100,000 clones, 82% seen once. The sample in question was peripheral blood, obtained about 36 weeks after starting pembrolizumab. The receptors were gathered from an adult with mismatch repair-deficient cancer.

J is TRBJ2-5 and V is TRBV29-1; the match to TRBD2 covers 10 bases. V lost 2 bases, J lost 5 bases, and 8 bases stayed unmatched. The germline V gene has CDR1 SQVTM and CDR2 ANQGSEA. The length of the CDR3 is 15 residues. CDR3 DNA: TGCAGCGTTGAACTAGCGGGAGACAGTATGGAGACCCAGTACTTC. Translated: CSVELAGDSMETQYF.

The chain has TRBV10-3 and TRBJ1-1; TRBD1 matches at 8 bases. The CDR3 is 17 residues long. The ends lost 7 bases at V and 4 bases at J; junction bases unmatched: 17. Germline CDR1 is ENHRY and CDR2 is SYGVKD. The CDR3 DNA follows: TGTGCCATCAATAGGCGAGTTGGACAGGGTGGTCTCACTGAAGCTTTCTTT. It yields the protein CAINRRVGQGGLTEAFF.

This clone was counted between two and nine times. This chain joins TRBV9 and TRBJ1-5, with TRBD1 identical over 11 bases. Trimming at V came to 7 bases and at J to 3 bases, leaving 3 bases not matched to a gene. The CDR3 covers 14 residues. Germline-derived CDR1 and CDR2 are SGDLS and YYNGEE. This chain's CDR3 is CASGTGGDNQPQHF. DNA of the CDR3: TGTGCCAGCGGGACAGGGGGAGACAATCAGCCCCAGCATTTT.

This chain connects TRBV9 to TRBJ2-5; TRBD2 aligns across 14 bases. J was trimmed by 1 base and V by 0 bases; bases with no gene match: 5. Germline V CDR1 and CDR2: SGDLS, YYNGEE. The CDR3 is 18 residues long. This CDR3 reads CASSVGRLAGGFQETQYF. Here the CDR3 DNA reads TGTGCCAGCAGCGTAGGCCGACTAGCGGGAGGGTTCCAAGAGACCCAGTACTTC.

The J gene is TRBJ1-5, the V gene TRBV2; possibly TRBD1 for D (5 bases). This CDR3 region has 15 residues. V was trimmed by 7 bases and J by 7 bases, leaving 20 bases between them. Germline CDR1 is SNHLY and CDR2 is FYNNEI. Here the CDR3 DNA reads TGTGCCAGCAACCTGATCAGCTCCCAGGGACAGCCCCAGCATTTT. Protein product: CASNLISSQGQPQHF. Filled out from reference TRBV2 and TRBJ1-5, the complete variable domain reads EPEVTQTPSHQVTQMGQEVILRCVPISNHLYFYWYRQILGQKVEFLVSFYNNEISEKSEIFDDQFSVERPDGSNFTLKIRSTKLEDSAMYFCASNLISSQGQPQHFGDGTRLSIL.

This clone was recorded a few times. The CDR3 loop reads CASSLRLAGIYEQYF. Here the CDR3 DNA reads TGTGCCAGCAGCTTAAGACTAGCGGGAATCTACGAGCAGTACTTC. The chain recombines TRBV7-9 with TRBJ2-7; 11 nucleotides agree with TRBD2. Trimming took 2 bases from V and 3 from J; bases not matched to a gene: 3. Germline V gene sequence: CDR1 SEHNR, CDR2 FQNEAQ (reference sequence). The CDR3 is made up of 15 amino acids.

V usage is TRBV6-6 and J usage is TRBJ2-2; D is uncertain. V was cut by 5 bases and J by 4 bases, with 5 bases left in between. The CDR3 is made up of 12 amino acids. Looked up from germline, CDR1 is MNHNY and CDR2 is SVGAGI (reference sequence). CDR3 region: CASSPATGELFF. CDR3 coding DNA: TGTGCCAGCAGTCCCGCCACCGGGGAGCTGTTTTTT.

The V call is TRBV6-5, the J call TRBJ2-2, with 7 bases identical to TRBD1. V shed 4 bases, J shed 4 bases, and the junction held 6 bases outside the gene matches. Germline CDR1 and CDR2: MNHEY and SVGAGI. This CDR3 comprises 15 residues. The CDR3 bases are TGTGCCAGCAGTTTGACAGGGTCGAGCACCGGGGAGCTGTTTTTT. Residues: CASSLTGSSTGELFF.

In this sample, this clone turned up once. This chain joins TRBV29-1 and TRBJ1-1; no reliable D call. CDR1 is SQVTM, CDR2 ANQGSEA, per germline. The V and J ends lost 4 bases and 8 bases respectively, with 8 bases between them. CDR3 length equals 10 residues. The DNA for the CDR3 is TGCAGCGTTGTTTGGCCCGAAGCTTTCTTT. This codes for CSVVWPEAFF. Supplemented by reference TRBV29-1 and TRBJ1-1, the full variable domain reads SAVISQKPSRDICQRGTSLTIQCQVDSQVTMMFWYRQQPGQSLTLIATANQGSEATYESGFVIDKFPISRPNLTFSTLTVSNMSPEDSSIYLCSVVWPEAFFGQGTRLTVV.

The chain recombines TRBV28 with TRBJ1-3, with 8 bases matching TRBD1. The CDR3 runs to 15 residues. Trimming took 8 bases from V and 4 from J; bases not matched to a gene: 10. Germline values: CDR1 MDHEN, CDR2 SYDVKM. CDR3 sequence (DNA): TGTGCCAGCGGTGGCGGCAGGGGGCAAGGAAACACCATATATTTT. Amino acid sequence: CASGGGRGQGNTIYF. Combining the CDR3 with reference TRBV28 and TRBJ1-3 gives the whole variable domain DVKVTQSSRYLVKRTGEKVFLECVQDMDHENMFWYRQDPGLGLRLIYFSYDVKMKEKGDIPEGYSVSREKKERFSLILESASTNQTSMYLCASGGGRGQGNTIYFGEGSWLTVV.

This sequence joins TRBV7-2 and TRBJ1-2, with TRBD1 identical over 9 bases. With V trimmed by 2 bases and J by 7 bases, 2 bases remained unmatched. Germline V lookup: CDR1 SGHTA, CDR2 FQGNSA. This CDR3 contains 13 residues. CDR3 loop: CASSLTGGPGYTF. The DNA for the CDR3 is TGTGCCAGCAGCTTAACAGGGGGCCCTGGCTACACCTTC. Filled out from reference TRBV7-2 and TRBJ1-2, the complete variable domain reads GAGVSQSPSNKVTEKGKDVELRCDPISGHTALYWYRQSLGQGLEFLIYFQGNSAPDKSGLPSDRFSAERTGGSVSTLTIQRTQQEDSAVYLCASSLTGGPGYTFGSGTRLTVV.

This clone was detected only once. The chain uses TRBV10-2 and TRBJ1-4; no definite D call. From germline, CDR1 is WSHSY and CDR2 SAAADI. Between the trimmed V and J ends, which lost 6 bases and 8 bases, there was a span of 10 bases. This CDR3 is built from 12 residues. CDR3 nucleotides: TGCGCCAGCAGCCGGACGGGGGAAAAACTGTTTTTT. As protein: CASSRTGEKLFF.

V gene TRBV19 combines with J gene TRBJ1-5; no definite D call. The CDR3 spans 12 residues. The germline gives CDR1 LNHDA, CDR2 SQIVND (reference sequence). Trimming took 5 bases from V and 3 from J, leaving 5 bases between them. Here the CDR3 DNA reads TGTGCCAGTAGTCCACACAATCAGCCCCAGCATTTT. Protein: CASSPHNQPQHF.

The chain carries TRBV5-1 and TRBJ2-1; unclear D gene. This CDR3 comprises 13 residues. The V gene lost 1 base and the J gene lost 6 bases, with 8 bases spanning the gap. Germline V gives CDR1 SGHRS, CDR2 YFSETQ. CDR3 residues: CASSLQVSNEQFF. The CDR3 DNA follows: TGCGCCAGCAGCTTGCAGGTTAGCAATGAGCAGTTCTTC.

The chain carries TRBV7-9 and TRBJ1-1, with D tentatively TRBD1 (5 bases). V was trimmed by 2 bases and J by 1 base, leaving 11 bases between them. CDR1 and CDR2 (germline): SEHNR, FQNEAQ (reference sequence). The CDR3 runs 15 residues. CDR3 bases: TGTGCCAGCAGCTTAATGGGGGGTACGAACACTGAAGCTTTCTTT. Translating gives CASSLMGGTNTEAFF.

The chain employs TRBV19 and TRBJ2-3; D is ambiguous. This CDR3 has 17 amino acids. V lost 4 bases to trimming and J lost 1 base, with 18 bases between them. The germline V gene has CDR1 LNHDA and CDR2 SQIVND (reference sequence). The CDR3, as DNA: TGTGCCAGTAGTACCCCGACCCGGTTAGTTGGCACAGATACGCAGTATTTT. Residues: CASSTPTRLVGTDTQYF.

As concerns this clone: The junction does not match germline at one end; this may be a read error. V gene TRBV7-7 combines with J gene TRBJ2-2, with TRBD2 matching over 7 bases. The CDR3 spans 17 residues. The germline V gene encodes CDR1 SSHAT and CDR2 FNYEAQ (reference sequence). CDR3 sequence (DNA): TGTGCTAGCAGCTTAGCGGCAGCGGGATCGAGCACCGGGGAGCTGTTTTTT. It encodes CASSLAAAGSSTGELFF.

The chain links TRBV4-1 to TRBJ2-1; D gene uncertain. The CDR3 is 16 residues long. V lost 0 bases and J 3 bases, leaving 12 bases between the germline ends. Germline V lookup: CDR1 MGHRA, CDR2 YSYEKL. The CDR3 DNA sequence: TGCGCCAGCAGCCAAGAGTTCCGCGATTACTACAATGAGCAGTTCTTC. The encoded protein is CASSQEFRDYYNEQFF.

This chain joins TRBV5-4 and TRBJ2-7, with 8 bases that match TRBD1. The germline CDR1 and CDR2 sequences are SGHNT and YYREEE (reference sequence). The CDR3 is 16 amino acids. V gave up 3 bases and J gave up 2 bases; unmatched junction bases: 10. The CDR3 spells CASSSPQTGAPYEQYF. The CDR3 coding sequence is TGTGCCAGCAGCTCTCCACAGACAGGGGCCCCCTACGAGCAGTACTTC.

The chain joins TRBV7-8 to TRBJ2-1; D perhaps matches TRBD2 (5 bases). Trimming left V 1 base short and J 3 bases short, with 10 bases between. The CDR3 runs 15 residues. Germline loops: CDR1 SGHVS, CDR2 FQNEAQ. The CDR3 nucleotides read TGTGCCAGCAGCTTAGGGGCCGGAGGCTACAATGAGCAGTTCTTC. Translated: CASSLGAGGYNEQFF. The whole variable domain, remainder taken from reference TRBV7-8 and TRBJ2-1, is GAGVSQSPRYKVAKRGQDVALRCDPISGHVSLFWYQQALGQGPEFLTYFQNEAQLDKSGLPSDRFFAERPEGSVSTLKIQRTQQEDSAVYLCASSLGAGGYNEQFFGPGTRLTVL.

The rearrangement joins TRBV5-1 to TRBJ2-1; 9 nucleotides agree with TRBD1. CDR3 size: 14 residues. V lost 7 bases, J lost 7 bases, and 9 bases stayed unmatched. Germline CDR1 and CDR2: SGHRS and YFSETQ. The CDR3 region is CASLHTGGSNEQFF. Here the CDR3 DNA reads TGCGCCAGCCTACATACAGGGGGCTCGAATGAGCAGTTCTTC.

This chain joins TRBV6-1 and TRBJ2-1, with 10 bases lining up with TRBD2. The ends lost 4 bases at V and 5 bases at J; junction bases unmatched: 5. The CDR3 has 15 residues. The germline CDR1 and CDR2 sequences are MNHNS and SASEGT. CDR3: CASSAIGLADNEQFF. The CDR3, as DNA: TGTGCCAGCAGTGCAATCGGACTAGCGGACAATGAGCAGTTCTTC.

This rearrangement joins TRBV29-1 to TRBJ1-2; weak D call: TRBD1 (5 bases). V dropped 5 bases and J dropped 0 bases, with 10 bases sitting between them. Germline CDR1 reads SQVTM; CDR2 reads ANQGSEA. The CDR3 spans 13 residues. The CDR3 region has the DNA TGCAGCGTTTCCACAGGACCTAACTATGGCTACACCTTC. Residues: CSVSTGPNYGYTF.

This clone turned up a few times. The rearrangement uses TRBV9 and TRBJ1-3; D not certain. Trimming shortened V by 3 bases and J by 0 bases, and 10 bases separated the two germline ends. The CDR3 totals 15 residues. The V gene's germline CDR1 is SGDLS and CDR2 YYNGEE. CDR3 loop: CASSGQLHSGNTIYF. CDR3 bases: TGTGCCAGCAGCGGACAACTTCACTCTGGAAACACCATATATTTT. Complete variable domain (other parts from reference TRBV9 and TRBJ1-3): DSGVTQTPKHLITATGQRVTLRCSPRSGDLSVYWYQQSLDQGLQFLIQYYNGEERAKGNILERFSAQQFPDLHSELNLSSLELGDSALYFCASSGQLHSGNTIYFGEGSWLTVV.

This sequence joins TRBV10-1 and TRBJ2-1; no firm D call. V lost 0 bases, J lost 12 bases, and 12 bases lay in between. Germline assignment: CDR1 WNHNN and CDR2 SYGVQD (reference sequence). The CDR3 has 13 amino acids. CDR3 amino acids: CASSESFPGGQFF. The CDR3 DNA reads TGCGCCAGCAGTGAGTCGTTCCCGGGCGGGCAGTTCTTC.

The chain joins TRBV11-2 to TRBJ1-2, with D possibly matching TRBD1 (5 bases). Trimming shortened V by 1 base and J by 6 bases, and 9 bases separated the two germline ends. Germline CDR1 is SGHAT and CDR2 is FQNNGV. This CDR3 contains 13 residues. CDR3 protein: CASSLGGDDGYTF. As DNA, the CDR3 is TGTGCCAGCAGCTTAGGAGGGGACGATGGCTACACCTTC. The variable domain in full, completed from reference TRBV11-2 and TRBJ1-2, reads EAGVAQSPRYKIIEKRQSVAFWCNPISGHATLYWYQQILGQGPKLLIQFQNNGVVDDSQLPKDRFSAERLKGVDSTLKIQPAKLEDSAVYLCASSLGGDDGYTFGSGTRLTVV.